This is a list of T cell receptor beta chains from one sample in a study of response to subunit inactivated influenza vaccine. TCRdb re-analysed the RT-PCR reads in MiXCR, keeping a single row per CDR3 protein. The sample records fewer than 750,000 distinct CDR3 sequences, about 14% being singletons. This sample comprised PBMCs from blood, obtained about 11 days after vaccination. These receptors all stem from a man between 45 and 60 years old who received an inactivated influenza vaccine. Each CDR3 is given without its conserved first and last residue.

CDR3 length | J gene | V gene | CDR3 protein
13 | TRBJ1-1 | TRBV7-9 | ASSPVGGLSTEAF
12 | TRBJ1-1 | TRBV19 | ASKFRSGASEAF
12 | TRBJ2-2 | TRBV7-3 | ASSQAGNTGELF
18 | TRBJ2-1 | TRBV14 | ASSLRLAGGPSSSYNEQF
12 | TRBJ2-5 | TRBV19 | ASSVAGQQETQY
11 | TRBJ1-1 | TRBV7-3 | ASSPVANTEAF
13 | TRBJ2-2 | TRBV5-1 | ASSPSPQNTGELF
14 | TRBJ2-7 | TRBV6-1 | ASSRGPGQGRSEQY
11 | TRBJ1-2 | TRBV7-2 | ASGAGSKYGYT
15 | TRBJ2-4 | TRBV7-8 | ASSLARQGSAKNIQY
11 | TRBJ2-3 | TRBV7-2 | ASSLKWGDTQY
12 | TRBJ2-5 | TRBV7-2 | ASGGLSLQETQY
11 | TRBJ1-1 | TRBV5-1 | ASSTRLDTEAF
15 | TRBJ2-5 | TRBV4-1 | ASSQATSGGNRETQY
13 | TRBJ2-5 | TRBV27 | ASSGYGQGQETQY
12 | TRBJ1-2 | TRBV20-1 | SARGGANRYGYT
10 | TRBJ2-5 | TRBV11-2 | ASSRRGETQY
12 | TRBJ1-4 | TRBV20-1 | SATPGHQFEKLF
11 | TRBJ2-7 | TRBV27 | ASKGPGSYEQY